This T cell receptor beta chain is drawn from a study of blood T cell repertoires in COVID-19. Sequenced by immunoSEQ multiplex PCR; TCRdb stores in-frame clones only, minus some. The sample carries approximately 480,000 clones, nearly 90% recorded once. The CDR3 has 16 residues. CDR1 and CDR2 from the germline V gene are MGHRA and YSYEKL. V trimming: 4 bases; J trimming: 0 bases; junction bases outside the gene matches: 8. Sequencing was done on a sample of peripheral blood. The rearrangement links TRBV4-1 to TRBJ2-7, with 8 bases matching TRBD2. This receptor was identified in a young man with COVID-19, enrolled during active disease. CDR3 sequence reads: CASSRVAGTSSYEQYF. The CDR3 DNA sequence: TGCGCCAGCAGCCGGGTGGCCGGGACTAGCTCCTACGAGCAGTACTTC.